The rows below give T cell receptor beta chains drawn from one sample of a study of T cell responses to AZD1222 COVID-19 vaccine. Only in-frame clones appear in the TCRdb table, and some are missing; sequencing was by immunoSEQ multiplex PCR. The profile covers 110,000 to 150,000 clones, with roughly nine tenths appearing a single time and roughly 1.7% taken by the ten largest. Material: peripheral blood, obtained on day 0 of AZD1222 vaccination. Receptors were obtained from an adult in good health. Both conserved end residues are trimmed from each CDR3.

V: TRBV6-6
J: TRBJ2-7
CDR3: ASSYSNRGGDEQY

V: TRBV4-2
J: TRBJ2-1
CDR3: ASSQRTSGSYNEQF

V: TRBV19
J: TRBJ1-1
CDR3: ASSPGGGLTDTEAF

V: TRBV29-1
J: TRBJ1-2
CDR3: SAPTRYGYT

V: TRBV7-8
J: TRBJ2-1
CDR3: ASSLVRTGVRSYNEQF

V: TRBV2
J: TRBJ1-6
CDR3: ASSDSGSHSPLH

V: TRBV3-1/TRBV3-2
J: TRBJ2-1
CDR3: ASSRRASGGPFGEQF

V: TRBV7-9
J: TRBJ1-1
CDR3: ASSLPGHKNTEAF

V: TRBV28
J: TRBJ1-4
CDR3: ASSLSRTGNEKLF

V: TRBV9
J: TRBJ1-1
CDR3: ASSVDTGDTEAF

V: TRBV12-3/TRBV12-4
J: TRBJ2-3
CDR3: ASVKTDTQY

V: TRBV2
J: TRBJ1-3
CDR3: ASSGVMRNTIY

V: TRBV11-2
J: TRBJ2-3
CDR3: ASSLGQAITQY

V: TRBV5-1
J: TRBJ2-3
CDR3: ASMGTGPIRQY

V: TRBV6-6
J: TRBJ1-2
CDR3: ASIPLGTGLYGYT

V: TRBV5-4
J: TRBJ1-5
CDR3: ASSSGGALSNQPQH

V: TRBV7-3
J: TRBJ2-1
CDR3: ASSSRTSGSDEQF

V: TRBV30
J: TRBJ1-6
CDR3: AWRKGGAIYNSPLH

V: TRBV28
J: TRBJ1-2
CDR3: ASSFGGTYGYT

V: TRBV5-1
J: TRBJ2-1
CDR3: ASSLVPSGGVNNEQF

V: TRBV7-3
J: TRBJ2-5
CDR3: ASSLMGTGAGTQY

V: TRBV5-8
J: TRBJ2-5
CDR3: ASSLGGNLQETQY

V: TRBV5-1
J: TRBJ1-1
CDR3: ASTTSQGATSEAF

V: TRBV6-1
J: TRBJ2-7
CDR3: ASSETRLLYEQY

V: TRBV19
J: TRBJ1-6
CDR3: ASSMGQGSSPLH

V: TRBV5-4
J: TRBJ2-1
CDR3: ASSPESGEQF

V: TRBV28
J: TRBJ2-3
CDR3: ASSYPGTGGLDTQY

V: TRBV5-5
J: TRBJ1-2
CDR3: ASSLSGRNYGYT

V: TRBV6-5
J: TRBJ2-1
CDR3: ASRRTGDNEQF

V: TRBV28
J: TRBJ2-3
CDR3: ASSLRDTQY

V: TRBV28
J: TRBJ1-5
CDR3: ACQTGLLTAPQH

V: TRBV4-1
J: TRBJ2-2
CDR3: ASRGRGTGELF

V: TRBV7-9
J: TRBJ2-2
CDR3: ASSLGLQHGELF

V: TRBV6-1
J: TRBJ1-2
CDR3: ASSEGLGTYGYT

V: TRBV15
J: TRBJ1-1
CDR3: ATRILWGEAF

V: TRBV30
J: TRBJ2-2
CDR3: AWSRQGNELF

V: TRBV5-6
J: TRBJ1-3
CDR3: ASRRRASTPGNTIY

V: TRBV5-1
J: TRBJ2-7
CDR3: ASRTTSGQSSYEQY

V: TRBV14
J: TRBJ2-7
CDR3: ASSHDGQGGFSYEQY

V: TRBV9
J: TRBJ2-1
CDR3: ASVSGTSANNEQF

V: TRBV7-9
J: TRBJ1-1
CDR3: ASSFLENTEAF

V: TRBV12-3/TRBV12-4
J: TRBJ2-7
CDR3: ASSRLAGEQY

V: TRBV2
J: TRBJ2-7
CDR3: ASINRGYEQY

V: TRBV7-8
J: TRBJ2-1
CDR3: ASSTEHYEQF

V: TRBV6-1
J: TRBJ1-5
CDR3: ASSEGVRGDSNQPQH

V: TRBV3-1/TRBV3-2
J: TRBJ1-4
CDR3: ASSQGRDPRAEKLF

V: TRBV5-8
J: TRBJ2-5
CDR3: ASSLGQGVQETQY

V: TRBV3-1/TRBV3-2
J: TRBJ2-3
CDR3: ASSLRQGTQY

V: TRBV7-9
J: TRBJ2-7
CDR3: ASSSRTASYEQY

V: TRBV9
J: TRBJ1-5
CDR3: ASSVGGVVNQPQH